Shown below are 2 T cell receptor beta chains from a single sample sequenced in a study of shared clonotypes between healthy human individuals. Method: immunoSEQ multiplex PCR; TCRdb's copy keeps in-frame clones and lacks some. There are over a million clones in the sample; roughly 80% occur only once, and approximately 1.5% lies in the top ten. Sequencing used memory CD4+ T cells sorted from blood. Stated subset: CD45RA-negative fraction. The receptors stem from a young man in good health.

The chain employs TRBV11-2 and TRBJ2-3, with D perhaps matching TRBD2 (6 bases). The CDR3 consists of 13 residues. V lost 8 bases, J lost 3 bases, and 12 bases lay in between. Germline CDR1 reads SGHAT; CDR2 reads FQNNGV. As DNA, the CDR3 is TGTGCCAGCCGGGAAGGAGGGACAGATACGCAGTATTTT. The encoded protein is CASREGGTDTQYF.

The V call is TRBV9, the J call TRBJ1-6; D is ambiguous. The length of the CDR3 is 14 residues. CDR1 and CDR2 (germline): SGDLS, YYNGEE. Trimming cost V 3 bases and J 7 bases, with 11 bases left between them. The CDR3 nucleotides are TGTGCCAGCAGCGAACGGACGACGAATTCACCCCTCCACTTT. Amino acid sequence: CASSERTTNSPLHF.